The clone carrying this T cell receptor (beta chain) was counted between two and nine times. Its specificity is unknown. This record belongs to a study of T cells in localized non-small cell lung cancer. Assay used: immunoSEQ multiplex PCR; TCRdb lists only in-frame clones, some missing. The sample has 4,000 to 5,500 clones; around a third are singletons. General study points: Tumor samples were not multi-region, leaving intratumor heterogeneity unexcluded.

The CDR3 spans 15 residues. The sequence derives from a male donor aged 60 or older with stage III lung adenocarcinoma. This rearrangement joins TRBV12-2 to TRBJ2-1; the D call in the table, TRBD2, was not verified against the DNA. TRBV12-2 is listed as a pseudogene. Here the sequenced sample was lung tumor tissue, taken before any cancer treatment. CDR3 sequence: CAGRLAGGNHNEQFF. The CDR3 DNA follows: TGTGCCGGAAGACTAGCGGGAGGGAATCACAATGAGCAGTTCTTC.